The clone carrying this T cell receptor (beta chain) was seen a single time. CDR1 and CDR2 from the germline V gene are MNHEY and SMNVEV (reference sequence). The trim removed 3 bases at V and 3 bases at J, leaving 14 bases unmatched. The CDR3 has 17 residues. Use of 60 Vbeta and 13 Jbeta primers characterized the PCR. TCRdb's copy holds only in-frame clones and misses some; the assay was immunoSEQ multiplex PCR. The sample shows approximately 120,000 clones, roughly 80% of them seen only once. This entry comes from a study of cytomegalovirus exposure and HLA in healthy donors. The receptor comes from a female donor in good health and CMV-seronegative. What was sequenced was PBMCs. This chain uses TRBV27 with TRBJ2-7, with 7 nucleotides matching TRBD1. CDR3 sequence: CASSFDRRGTVHYEQYF. The CDR3 DNA sequence: TGTGCCAGCAGTTTTGATAGACGAGGGACAGTACACTACGAGCAGTACTTC.